Below, 26 T cell receptor beta chains from the same sample are listed, as sequenced in a study of T cells in Graves' hyperthyroidism and ophthalmopathy. The CDR3 regions of TCR beta were amplified from RNA transcripts. A set of HTBI primers served as the primers for a first-round RT-PCR of the TCR CDR3. TCRdb fed the multiplex PCR reads into MiXCR, producing one record per CDR3 protein. The sample carries about 400,000 distinct CDR3 sequences, about 15% recorded once. The sequenced sample consisted of blood. These receptors were taken from a woman aged 30 to 39 with Graves' hyperthyroidism.

As regards this clonotype: The germline gene is not matched at one end of the junction; a read error may be the cause. The chain employs TRBV20-1 and TRBJ2-2, with 9 bases identical to TRBD1. CDR1 and CDR2 from the germline V gene are DFQATT and SNEGSKA (reference sequence). The length of the CDR3 is 14 residues. Here the CDR3 reads CSADRGLNTEELFF. Written as DNA, the CDR3 is TGCAGTGCGGACAGGGGTCTGAACACCGAGGAGCTGTTTTTT.

This clonotype occurred a few times. The chain combines TRBV28 with TRBJ2-6, with 8 positions matching TRBD1. CDR1 and CDR2 (germline): MDHEN, SYDVKM. The CDR3 has 17 residues. Trimming at V came to 0 bases and at J to 4 bases, leaving 5 bases not matched to a gene. CDR3 amino acids: CASSLWQGAEGANVLTF. The DNA of the CDR3 is TGTGCCAGCAGTTTATGGCAGGGGGCGGAAGGGGCCAACGTCCTGACTTTC.

CDR3 residues: CASSPSGRSNEQFF. CDR3 in DNA: TGTGCCAGCAGCCCAAGCGGGAGGTCCAATGAGCAGTTCTTC. The chain couples TRBV11-2 to TRBJ2-1, with 9 bases identical to TRBD2. The CDR3 sequence is 14 residues long. V lost 5 bases to trimming and J lost 6 bases; unmatched junction nucleotides: 5. Germline CDR1 is SGHAT and CDR2 is FQNNGV.

This clonotype was recorded a few times. The chain couples TRBV6-1 to TRBJ2-1; D is uncertain. Germline CDR1 MNHNS, CDR2 SASEGT. V gave up 8 bases and J gave up 5 bases, with 10 bases separating them. CDR3 length: 12 amino acids. CDR3 residues: CASRTPHNEQFF. In DNA form, the CDR3 reads TGTGCCAGCCGGACCCCCCACAATGAGCAGTTCTTC.

This clonotype was seen at least ten times. The chain employs TRBV3-1 and TRBJ1-2; the D is unclear. Germline assignment: CDR1 LGHDT and CDR2 YNNKEL (reference sequence). V dropped 3 bases and J dropped 4 bases, with 9 bases sitting between them. The CDR3 contains 13 residues. This CDR3 is CASSHGEPYGYTF. CDR3 coding DNA: TGTGCCAGCAGCCATGGGGAACCCTATGGCTACACCTTC.

This clonotype was seen at least ten times. V gene TRBV7-8 combines with J gene TRBJ1-5; D remains ambiguous. Germline loops: CDR1 SGHVS, CDR2 FQNEAQ. The ends were cut back, 5 bases at V and 4 bases at J, with 15 bases in the middle. The length of the CDR3 is 15 residues. The CDR3 DNA reads as TGTGCCAGCAGCCCCGGTGGGTTTCTGAATCAGCCCCAGCATTTT. This sequence encodes CASSPGGFLNQPQHF.

This clonotype appeared many times. The rearrangement uses TRBV29-1 and TRBJ2-3, with D unresolved. Trimming pared 7 bases from V and 6 bases from J, leaving 14 bases between. CDR1 and CDR2 from the germline V gene are SQVTM and ANQGSEA. This CDR3 has 12 residues. CDR3 sequence (DNA): TGCAGCGCAATCAAAATCAGGGATACGCAGTATTTT. This translates into CSAIKIRDTQYF.

Many counts were recorded for this clonotype. V is TRBV24-1 and J is TRBJ2-5, with 7 bases matching TRBD2. V lost 4 bases, J lost 7 bases, and 5 bases stayed unmatched. CDR3 length: 13 amino acids. Germline V gives CDR1 KGHDR, CDR2 SFDVKD. The CDR3 coding sequence is TGTGCCACCAGTGAGGGGGGGGAGTTGACCCAGTACTTC. Translating it yields CATSEGGELTQYF.

V is TRBV19 and J is TRBJ1-1; D gene unclear. Trimming left V 6 bases short and J 0 bases short, with 17 bases between. The CDR3 extends over 16 amino acids. Germline CDR1 LNHDA, CDR2 SQIVND (reference sequence). The DNA of the CDR3 is TGTGCCAGTAGCCCACAGACCTGGGTGATGAACACTGAAGCTTTCTTT. Protein product: CASSPQTWVMNTEAFF. Based on the CDR3 plus reference TRBV19 and TRBJ1-1, the full variable domain is DGGITQSPKYLFRKEGQNVTLSCEQNLNHDAMYWYRQDPGQGLRLIYYSQIVNDFQKGDIAEGYSVSREKKESFPLTVTSAQKNPTAFYLCASSPQTWVMNTEAFFGQGTRLTVV.

In DNA form, the CDR3 reads TGCGCCAGCAGCCGGGGGGGTGCGGGACAACACAATGAGCAGTTCTTC. Protein: CASSRGGAGQHNEQFF. This chain joins TRBV5-1 and TRBJ2-1; 8 nucleotides match TRBD2. Unmatched junction bases numbered 11, after V lost 4 bases and J lost 5 bases. CDR3 length: 16 amino acids. Germline assignment: CDR1 SGHRS and CDR2 YFSETQ.

This clonotype was picked up many times. This rearrangement joins TRBV12-3 or TRBV12-4 to TRBJ1-5; unclear D gene. This CDR3 has 13 residues. V lost 3 bases and J 2 bases, leaving 5 bases between the germline ends. Here the CDR3 DNA reads TGTGCCAGCAGTTTTTCAGGCAATCAGCCCCAGCATTTT. This codes for CASSFSGNQPQHF.

This clonotype was counted ten times or more. The chain couples TRBV29-1 to TRBJ2-7; no clear D gene. The germline CDR1 and CDR2 sequences are SQVTM and ANQGSEA. There are 10 residues in the CDR3. V was clipped by 0 bases and J by 3 bases, with 0 bases between them. The CDR3 loop reads CSVEDYEQYF. For the CDR3, the DNA is TGCAGCGTTGAAGACTACGAGCAGTACTTC.

This chain connects TRBV28 to TRBJ2-7; TRBD2 is a possible D gene (6 bases). The CDR3 length is 11 residues. Germline CDR1 is MDHEN and CDR2 is SYDVKM. V lost 5 bases, J lost 11 bases, and 13 bases lay in between. The CDR3 loop reads CASSTRTKEYF. The CDR3 coding sequence is TGTGCCAGCAGTACCAGGACTAAGGAGTACTTC.

This clonotype was detected ten times or more. This rearrangement joins TRBV9 to TRBJ2-3, with TRBD2 matching 11 bases. The CDR3 runs to 20 residues. V was clipped by 1 base and J by 0 bases; unmatched bases: 13. Germline CDR1 is SGDLS and CDR2 is YYNGEE. The CDR3 protein is CASSVTTGTSGPPSTDTQYF. The CDR3 DNA follows: TGTGCCAGCAGCGTAACGACCGGGACTAGCGGACCCCCAAGCACAGATACGCAGTATTTT.

This clonotype was seen at least ten times. The V gene is TRBV18, the J gene TRBJ1-1; the match to TRBD1 covers 7 bases. The CDR3 consists of 13 residues. V lost 5 bases to trimming and J lost 7 bases; unmatched junction nucleotides: 7. Germline CDR1 KGHSH, CDR2 LQKENI. Here the CDR3 DNA reads TGTGCCAGCTCATCGACAGGGTCTCTTGAAGCTTTCTTT. Protein: CASSSTGSLEAFF.

J is TRBJ2-7 and V is TRBV28, with 9 bases aligning to TRBD2. This CDR3 spans 17 amino acids. Germline V lookup: CDR1 MDHEN, CDR2 SYDVKM. V trimming: 7 bases; J trimming: 4 bases; junction bases outside the gene matches: 17. The CDR3 DNA is TGTGCCAGCATTCCCTCGAAGTCGGCTAGCGGGATATACGAGCAGTACTTC. Translated: CASIPSKSASGIYEQYF.

This clonotype was picked up a small number of times. J is TRBJ2-5 and V is TRBV5-1, with 8 bases lining up with TRBD2. This CDR3 comprises 13 residues. Trimming took 4 bases from V and 4 from J; bases not matched to a gene: 3. Per germline, CDR1 SGHRS and CDR2 YFSETQ. CDR3 coding DNA: TGCGCCAGCAGCAGGACTAGCAGAGAGACCCAGTACTTC. It translates to CASSRTSRETQYF.

This chain links TRBV7-8 with TRBJ2-7, with D unclear. The V end lost 3 bases, the J end lost 2 bases, and 14 bases lay between the germline ends. CDR1 and CDR2 from the germline V gene are SGHVS and FQNEAQ. CDR3 length: 15 residues. CDR3 in DNA: TGTGCCAGCAGCTTGGGTTCAACCCCGACCTACGAGCAGTACTTC. Translating it yields CASSLGSTPTYEQYF.

This clonotype has at least ten counts. The chain combines TRBV4-1 with TRBJ2-7; 9 bases are shared with TRBD2. The CDR3 loop spans 16 amino acids. Per germline, CDR1 MGHRA and CDR2 YSYEKL. J gave up 5 bases and V 0 bases, and 8 bases lay outside the gene matches. In nucleotides, the CDR3 is TGCGCCAGCAGCCAAGATCGGGCTAGCGGGATCAACGAGCAGTACTTC. Translating it yields CASSQDRASGINEQYF.

The CDR3 DNA sequence: TGCGCCAGCAGCCAAGTCCCGGCGGGGGGCCGTGGGGCCGGGGAGCTGTTTTTT. It codes for CASSQVPAGGRGAGELFF. The genes are TRBV4-1 and TRBJ2-2, with 8 nucleotides matching TRBD2. The CDR3 consists of 18 residues. With V trimmed by 1 base and J by 6 bases, 13 bases remained unmatched. CDR1 MGHRA and CDR2 YSYEKL come from the germline V gene.

This clonotype has a count of ten or more. The V call is TRBV30, the J call TRBJ2-7; TRBD1 agrees at 9 bases. CDR3 length: 13 residues. CDR1 and CDR2 (germline): GTSNPN, SVGIG (reference sequence). Trimming at V came to 3 bases and at J to 3 bases, leaving 3 bases not matched to a gene. In DNA form, the CDR3 reads TGTGCCTGGAGCCGGGACAGGGACTACGAGCAGTACTTC. Translating gives CAWSRDRDYEQYF.

This clonotype was counted at least ten times. The rearrangement joins TRBV6-5 to TRBJ1-1; possible D gene TRBD1, 5 bases. CDR3 length: 15 amino acids. CDR1 and CDR2 (germline): MNHEY, SVGAGI. V lost 0 bases and J lost 0, with 8 bases in between. The CDR3 reads CASSYSRDVNTEAFF. CDR3 nucleotides: TGTGCCAGCAGTTACTCGAGGGACGTGAACACTGAAGCTTTCTTT.

This clonotype was detected many times. The rearrangement uses TRBV19 and TRBJ1-1, with 8 bases that match TRBD1. The CDR3 is made up of 18 amino acids. Germline V gives CDR1 LNHDA, CDR2 SQIVND (reference sequence). The J segment lost 2 bases and the V segment lost 6 bases, leaving 17 bases of the junction unmatched. CDR3 residues: CASSPTGGTVGANTEAFF. In nucleotides, the CDR3 is TGTGCCAGTAGCCCCACAGGGGGAACCGTCGGGGCAAACACTGAAGCTTTCTTT.

The table lists this clonotype with many counts. The CDR3 protein is CASSSPLAGEGDNEQFF. DNA for the CDR3: TGTGCCAGCAGCTCGCCCCTAGCGGGGGAAGGGGACAATGAGCAGTTCTTC. The V call is TRBV7-6, the J call TRBJ2-1; the match to TRBD2 covers 10 bases. V trimming: 4 bases; J trimming: 5 bases; junction bases outside the gene matches: 11. CDR3 size: 17 residues. Per germline, CDR1 SGHVS and CDR2 FNYEAQ.

The chain joins TRBV7-2 to TRBJ1-5; D is uncertain. Germline V gene data show CDR1 as SGHTA and CDR2 as FQGNSA. The length of the CDR3 is 15 residues. The ends were cut back, 5 bases at V and 0 bases at J, with 11 bases in the middle. The DNA of the CDR3 is TGTGCCAGCAGCGTAAGGACGGATAGCAATCAGCCCCAGCATTTT. Translated: CASSVRTDSNQPQHF.

V and J are TRBV29-1 and TRBJ1-1; 9 bases fit TRBD1. This CDR3 region has 13 residues. Germline CDR1 SQVTM, CDR2 ANQGSEA. Trimming cost V 7 bases and J 1 base; bases outside gene matches: 4. DNA of the CDR3: TGCAGCGCCCTACAGGGGGCGAACACTGAAGCTTTCTTT. It yields the protein CSALQGANTEAFF.